The 9 T cell receptor beta chains given below trace back to one sample, sequenced in a study of naive CD8 T cells in extremely preterm neonates. The data were produced by immunoSEQ multiplex PCR, yet TCRdb's version contains in-frame clones alone and is incomplete. The table has around 6,400 clones, just under 98% seen once. The specimen was naive CD8+ T cells from blood. These receptors originate from a human donor in good health.

The chain couples TRBV9 to TRBJ1-1, with 8 bases aligning to TRBD1. Per the germline V gene, CDR1 is SGDLS and CDR2 is YYNGEE. The CDR3 sequence is 12 residues long. The V and J ends lost 4 bases and 7 bases, in that order; junction bases with no gene match: 3. In DNA, the CDR3 is TGTGCCAGCAGCCTCGACAGGGGTGAAGCTTTCTTT. Translating gives CASSLDRGEAFF.

The chain employs TRBV5-1 and TRBJ1-3; 9 nucleotides agree with TRBD1. CDR3 length: 16 amino acids. With V trimmed by 4 bases and J by 0 bases, 5 bases remained unmatched. Germline V gene lookup returns CDR1 SGHRS and CDR2 YFSETQ. The CDR3 sequence is CASSPDRGYSGNTIYF. Here the CDR3 DNA reads TGCGCCAGCAGCCCCGACAGGGGGTACTCTGGAAACACCATATATTTT.

The CDR3 reads CASSLTVPYEQYF. The CDR3 DNA follows: TGTGCCAGCAGTTTAACGGTACCCTACGAGCAGTACTTC. The chain uses TRBV5-7 and TRBJ2-7; D is unresolved. TRBV5-7 falls under the ORF class, with uncertain function. Trimming took 5 bases from V and 2 from J, leaving 11 bases between them. This CDR3 contains 13 residues.

The rearrangement joins TRBV5-1 to TRBJ2-5; D possibly corresponds to TRBD2 (5 bases). Germline V gene lookup returns CDR1 SGHRS and CDR2 YFSETQ. Trimming took 5 bases from V and 2 from J, leaving 16 bases between them. The CDR3 is 15 residues long. CDR3 protein: CASREVPSRQETQYF. CDR3 sequence (DNA): TGCGCCAGCAGGGAGGTACCGTCGCGGCAAGAGACCCAGTACTTC.

The chain is built from TRBV6-6 and TRBJ2-1, with a weak D call TRBD2 (5 bases). CDR1 and CDR2 from the germline V gene are MNHNY and SVGAGI (reference sequence). V was pared by 3 bases and J by 7 bases, with 13 bases between. This CDR3 spans 14 amino acids. Here the CDR3 DNA reads TGTGCCAGCAGTTATTCTGGCGGCGGGAATGAGCAGTTCTTC. It is translated as CASSYSGGGNEQFF.

For the CDR3, the DNA is TGTGCCAGTAGTGGTTGGGGAGTATTTGAAAAACTGTTTTTT. Amino acid sequence: CASSGWGVFEKLFF. The J gene is TRBJ1-4, the V gene TRBV19; no clear D. Germline V lookup: CDR1 LNHDA, CDR2 SQIVND (reference sequence). Trimming stripped 5 bases from V and 7 bases from J, with 14 bases between. This CDR3 has 14 amino acids.

The genes are TRBV19 and TRBJ1-3; D might be TRBD1 (5 bases). Trimming took 4 bases from V and 3 from J, leaving 7 bases between them. The germline CDR1 and CDR2 sequences are LNHDA and SQIVND (reference sequence). The CDR3 totals 13 residues. CDR3 region: CASSTGLGNTIYF. The CDR3 DNA reads TGTGCCAGTAGTACGGGACTTGGAAACACCATATATTTT.

The genes are TRBV25-1 and TRBJ2-5, with D possibly matching TRBD2 (5 bases). V shed 6 bases and J shed 3 bases, with 17 bases lying between them. The CDR3 has 15 residues. Germline CDR1 and CDR2: MGHDK and SYGVNS. The CDR3: CASSPGPGGEETQYF. CDR3 coding DNA: TGTGCCAGCAGCCCCGGACCAGGAGGTGAAGAGACCCAGTACTTC. Combining the CDR3 with reference TRBV25-1 and TRBJ2-5 gives the whole variable domain EADIYQTPRYLVIGTGKKITLECSQTMGHDKMYWYQQDPGMELHLIHYSYGVNSTEKGDLSSESTVSRIRTEHFPLTLESARPSHTSQYLCASSPGPGGEETQYFGPGTRLLVL.

This rearrangement joins TRBV9 to TRBJ2-1; TRBD2 matches 9 bases. V lost 2 bases to trimming and J lost 4 bases; unmatched junction nucleotides: 4. Germline loops: CDR1 SGDLS, CDR2 YYNGEE. There are 15 residues in the CDR3. This CDR3 is CASSVGGRVYNEQFF. In DNA form, the CDR3 reads TGTGCCAGCAGCGTTGGCGGGAGGGTTTACAATGAGCAGTTCTTC.